The 27 T cell receptor beta chains below all came from one sample that was sequenced in a study of T cell responses to AZD1222 COVID-19 vaccine. The table came from immunoSEQ multiplex PCR; TCRdb's copy has only in-frame clones and leaves some out. Here the sample spans 85,000 to 90,000 clones, around 90% being singletons. This specimen consisted of peripheral blood, obtained 28 days after the second AZD1222 dose. These receptor sequences come from an adult who received the AZD1222 COVID-19 vaccine.

The V call is TRBV18, the J call TRBJ2-1; 12 nucleotides agree with TRBD2. The CDR3 is 15 residues long. Trimming at V came to 3 bases and at J to 4 bases, leaving 1 base not matched to a gene. CDR1 is KGHSH and CDR2 is LQKENI in the germline V gene. This CDR3 is CASSPGTSGYNEQFF. The CDR3 region has the DNA TGTGCCAGCTCACCCGGGACTAGCGGGTACAATGAGCAGTTCTTC.

The V call is TRBV5-6, the J call TRBJ2-7; maybe TRBD2 (5 bases). Trimming removed 4 bases from V and 0 bases from J, with 14 bases in between. Per the germline V gene, CDR1 is SGHDT and CDR2 is YYEEEE. The CDR3 is 15 residues long. CDR3 DNA sequence: TGTGCCAGCAGCCTGCGCGGGCTTAGCTCCTACGAGCAGTACTTC. Its translation: CASSLRGLSSYEQYF.

The chain has TRBV6-5 and TRBJ1-2; D is perhaps TRBD1 (5 bases). Trimming took off 5 bases at V and 5 bases at J, with 9 bases between the two ends. The CDR3 contains 12 residues. Germline CDR1 and CDR2: MNHEY and SVGAGI. Here the CDR3 DNA reads TGTGCCAGCAGTAGGGGATGGTATGGCTACACCTTC. This translates into CASSRGWYGYTF.

The chain is built from TRBV5-1 and TRBJ2-1; no clear D gene. The CDR3 is 13 residues long. The germline gives CDR1 SGHRS, CDR2 YFSETQ. V was clipped by 5 bases and J by 0 bases, with 6 bases between them. The CDR3 nucleotides read TGCGCCAGCAGAGGCATCTCCTACAATGAGCAGTTCTTC. The encoded protein is CASRGISYNEQFF.

The gene calls are TRBV3-1 (or the pseudogene TRBV3-2) and TRBJ1-2; D gene ambiguous. Germline CDR1 and CDR2: LGHDT and YNNKEL (reference sequence). The CDR3 is 13 amino acids. The V gene lost 4 bases and the J gene lost 5 bases, with 11 bases spanning the gap. CDR3 coding DNA: TGTGCCAGCAGCCCCTTAGCGGATTATGGCTACACCTTC. It codes for CASSPLADYGYTF.

The rearrangement uses TRBV4-2 and TRBJ2-4; 8 nucleotides align to TRBD1. Per the germline V gene, CDR1 is LGHNA and CDR2 is YNFKEQ. The CDR3 sequence is 16 residues long. V was clipped by 4 bases and J by 2 bases; unmatched bases: 7. The CDR3 loop reads CASSLSGQGTKNIQYF. As DNA, the CDR3 is TGTGCCAGCAGCCTATCAGGACAGGGAACCAAAAACATTCAGTACTTC.

Here the CDR3 reads CASSQTHLSAEAFF. The CDR3 DNA sequence: TGTGCCAGCAGCCAAACCCATCTTTCGGCTGAAGCTTTCTTT. V and J are TRBV3-1 (or the pseudogene TRBV3-2) and TRBJ1-1; unclear D gene. In germline, CDR1 is LGHDT, CDR2 YNNKEL (reference sequence). Trimming cost V 2 bases and J 6 bases, with 13 bases left between them. The CDR3 loop spans 14 amino acids.

This clone was observed once. The chain recombines TRBV7-9 with TRBJ2-7, with 7 bases that match TRBD2. The trim removed 7 bases at V and 6 bases at J, leaving 15 bases unmatched. This CDR3 is built from 15 residues. The germline V gene has CDR1 SEHNR and CDR2 FQNEAQ (reference sequence). The CDR3 protein is CASTERGYSGSEQYF. The CDR3 DNA reads TGTGCCAGCACCGAGCGGGGTTATAGCGGGTCCGAGCAGTACTTC.

The DNA of the CDR3 is TGTGCCAGCTCCCCAGACCAATTCACTGAAGCTTTCTTT. As protein: CASSPDQFTEAFF. The chain couples TRBV18 to TRBJ1-1; D gene unclear. Germline CDR1 KGHSH, CDR2 LQKENI. Trimming cost V 6 bases and J 4 bases, with 12 bases left between them. This CDR3 has 13 amino acids.

The V gene is TRBV18, the J gene TRBJ2-2, with 12 bases that match TRBD2. CDR1 KGHSH and CDR2 LQKENI come from the germline V gene. V trimming: 1 base; J trimming: 3 bases; junction bases outside the gene matches: 6. The CDR3 covers 18 residues. The CDR3 region is CASSPRRGLAGYTGELFF. The CDR3 nucleotides read TGTGCCAGCTCACCACGCAGGGGACTAGCGGGTTACACCGGGGAGCTGTTTTTT.

The chain couples TRBV30 to TRBJ1-1; D is ambiguous. This CDR3 is 14 amino acids long. Between the trimmed V and J ends, which lost 2 bases and 0 bases, there was a span of 10 bases. Germline-derived CDR1 and CDR2 are GTSNPN and SVGIG (reference sequence). The CDR3 nucleotides read TGTGCCTGGAGTAGGGATCTTTTGAACACTGAAGCTTTCTTT. Translating it yields CAWSRDLLNTEAFF.

This rearrangement joins TRBV5-4 to TRBJ1-2, with TRBD1 identical over 8 bases. Trimming cost V 1 base and J 8 bases; bases outside gene matches: 7. CDR3 size: 14 residues. Germline V gene sequence: CDR1 SGHNT, CDR2 YYREEE (reference sequence). The CDR3: CASSLRQGSMGYTF. Written as DNA, the CDR3 is TGTGCCAGCAGCTTGCGACAGGGGTCTATGGGCTACACCTTC.

This clone was detected a few times. The genes are TRBV19 and TRBJ2-2, with unresolved D. The CDR3 totals 16 residues. Deletions cut 7 bases from V and 1 base from J, with 16 bases between. Germline V CDR1 and CDR2: LNHDA, SQIVND (reference sequence). Here the CDR3 DNA reads TGTGCCAGTACCCCCATTTGGCAGGAGAACACCGGGGAGCTGTTTTTT. Amino acids: CASTPIWQENTGELFF.

The rearrangement uses TRBV18 and TRBJ1-1; 7 bases are a match to TRBD1. The CDR3 has 14 residues. V was clipped by 4 bases and J by 0 bases; unmatched bases: 2. Germline-derived CDR1 and CDR2 are KGHSH and LQKENI. CDR3 residues: CASSQDRMNTEAFF. CDR3 in DNA: TGTGCCAGCTCACAGGACAGGATGAACACTGAAGCTTTCTTT.

The genes are TRBV6-5 and TRBJ2-2, with 7 bases identical to TRBD1. This CDR3 is 14 amino acids long. The trim removed 6 bases at V and 5 bases at J, leaving 6 bases unmatched. Germline values: CDR1 MNHEY, CDR2 SVGAGI. The CDR3 sequence: CASSPGQSTGELFF. The DNA for the CDR3 is TGTGCCAGCAGCCCGGGACAGAGTACCGGGGAGCTGTTTTTT.

The rearrangement joins TRBV2 to TRBJ2-7; D possibly uses TRBD1 or TRBD2 (7 bases each). Germline V gene lookup returns CDR1 SNHLY and CDR2 FYNNEI. The CDR3 extends over 14 amino acids. The V end was cut by 2 bases, the J end by 7 bases, with 15 bases between. The CDR3 region has the DNA TGTGCCAGCAGTGAACAACAGGGGAGGGGGGAGCAGTACTTC. Translating gives CASSEQQGRGEQYF.

V and J are TRBV12-3 or TRBV12-4 and TRBJ2-6; either TRBD1 or TRBD2 may fit D (5 bases each). V was pared by 3 bases and J by 11 bases, with 11 bases between. The CDR3 is 13 residues long. The CDR3 sequence: CASSLRGLYVLTF. The CDR3 coding sequence is TGTGCCAGCAGTTTGAGGGGTTTGTACGTCCTGACTTTC.

This chain connects TRBV19 to TRBJ1-5, with TRBD1 matching over 7 bases. CDR1 and CDR2 (germline): LNHDA, SQIVND (reference sequence). The V segment lost 4 bases and the J segment 7 bases; nucleotides outside the gene matches: 7. The CDR3 contains 14 residues. For the CDR3, the DNA is TGTGCCAGTAGTACCTCAGGGGGTTGGCAGCCCCAGCATTTT. Translation gives CASSTSGGWQPQHF.

The chain links TRBV7-2 to TRBJ1-2, with 9 bases that match TRBD1. The CDR3 contains 17 residues. Germline trimming cut 0 bases from V and 7 bases from J; bases unmatched to any gene: 12. The germline CDR1 and CDR2 sequences are SGHTA and FQGNSA. CDR3 DNA: TGTGCCAGCAGCTTAGCGACAGGGGGAAGGCTGCGGCGTGGCTACACCTTC. This encodes CASSLATGGRLRRGYTF.

The DNA for the CDR3 is TGTGCCAGCAGCGCTACGAACACCGGGGAGCTGTTTTTT. It specifies CASSATNTGELFF. This chain links TRBV9 with TRBJ2-2; D remains unclear. The CDR3 covers 13 residues. The germline gives CDR1 SGDLS, CDR2 YYNGEE. Trimming shortened V by 3 bases and J by 0 bases, and 3 bases separated the two germline ends. Drawing the rest from reference TRBV9 and TRBJ2-2, the complete variable domain is DSGVTQTPKHLITATGQRVTLRCSPRSGDLSVYWYQQSLDQGLQFLIQYYNGEERAKGNILERFSAQQFPDLHSELNLSSLELGDSALYFCASSATNTGELFFGEGSRLTVL.

The chain joins TRBV6-1 to TRBJ2-7, with D uncertain. V gave up 4 bases and J gave up 4 bases, with 8 bases separating them. The CDR3 length is 12 residues. Germline-derived CDR1 and CDR2 are MNHNS and SASEGT. This CDR3 is CASSVGPYEQYF. CDR3 sequence (DNA): TGTGCCAGCAGTGTGGGCCCTTACGAGCAGTACTTC.

The V gene is TRBV3-1 (or the pseudogene TRBV3-2), the J gene TRBJ2-2, with TRBD1 matching 9 bases. The V segment lost 4 bases and the J segment 1 base; nucleotides outside the gene matches: 10. Germline assignment: CDR1 LGHDT and CDR2 YNNKEL (reference sequence). CDR3 length equals 18 residues. The CDR3 protein is CASSPQGTGQGNTGELFF. CDR3 in DNA: TGTGCCAGCAGCCCCCAAGGGACGGGACAGGGGAACACCGGGGAGCTGTTTTTT.

Notes on this clone: A junction end diverges from the germline sequence, so it may reflect a read error. The chain combines TRBV20-1 with TRBJ2-7, with D perhaps matching TRBD2 (6 bases). The CDR3 consists of 11 residues. Germline CDR1 and CDR2: DFQATT and SNEGSKA (reference sequence). CDR3 region: CSALGLDYTTF. CDR3 sequence (DNA): TGCAGTGCTCTAGGCTTGGACTACACCACCTTC.

The chain combines TRBV4-1 with TRBJ2-3; 9 positions match TRBD2. V trimming: 0 bases; J trimming: 4 bases; junction bases outside the gene matches: 14. The CDR3 consists of 19 residues. Per the germline V gene, CDR1 is MGHRA and CDR2 is YSYEKL. The CDR3 bases are TGCGCCAGCAGCCAAGATCCCCTCGGACTAGCGCCAGGCGCAGATACGCAGTATTTT. Translated, it gives CASSQDPLGLAPGADTQYF.

This chain joins TRBV6-5 and TRBJ2-1; tentatively, D is TRBD2 (6 bases). The V gene lost 10 bases and the J gene lost 0 bases, with 13 bases spanning the gap. The CDR3 runs 14 residues. In germline, CDR1 is MNHEY, CDR2 SVGAGI. The CDR3: CATHGGSSYNEQFF. The CDR3 DNA reads as TGTGCCACCCATGGGGGGAGCTCCTACAATGAGCAGTTCTTC.

The chain joins TRBV30 to TRBJ2-3; D gene uncertain. Trimming cost V 0 bases and J 5 bases, with 6 bases left between them. CDR1 and CDR2 from the germline V gene are GTSNPN and SVGIG (reference sequence). This CDR3 contains 12 residues. CDR3 sequence: CAWSVAGDTQYF. For the CDR3, the DNA is TGTGCCTGGAGTGTCGCTGGAGATACGCAGTATTTT.

This chain links TRBV4-2 with TRBJ2-1; TRBD2 agrees at 12 bases. Per the germline V gene, CDR1 is LGHNA and CDR2 is YNFKEQ. CDR3 size: 17 residues. With 1 base clipped from V and 8 bases from J, the junction kept 9 bases outside the gene matches. The CDR3 here is CASSQVNPSGGAHEQFF. The CDR3 nucleotides read TGTGCCAGCAGCCAAGTAAATCCTAGCGGGGGGGCCCATGAGCAGTTCTTC.